One T cell receptor (beta chain) is described in this entry. This sample stems from a study of T cells after posttransplantation cyclophosphamide. Assay: immunoSEQ multiplex PCR; the TCRdb copy retains only in-frame clones and omits some. There are approximately 12,000 clones in the sample; approximately 80% occur only once, and around 3.8% lies in the top ten. Germline V CDR1 and CDR2: MNHEY, SMNVEV (reference sequence). The CDR3 is 15 residues long. V lost 0 bases to trimming and J lost 4 bases, with 12 bases between them. Sampled 1 year posttransplant, controls received myeloablative marrow transplants, methotrexate and a calcineurin inhibitor.

This rearrangement joins TRBV27 to TRBJ1-2; D ambiguous. This clonotype was sampled from a male patient aged 30 to 40 who received an allogeneic stem cell transplant from an unrelated donor, was CMV-positive, and had acute GVHD only. Some T cells here may be from the graft donor. The sequences come from PBMCs, collected about 350 days after allogeneic stem cell transplant with calcineurin inhibitor and methotrexate. CDR3 DNA sequence: TGTGCCAGCAGTTTATCGTGGCAGATGGTCTATGGCTACACCTTC. It encodes CASSLSWQMVYGYTF.